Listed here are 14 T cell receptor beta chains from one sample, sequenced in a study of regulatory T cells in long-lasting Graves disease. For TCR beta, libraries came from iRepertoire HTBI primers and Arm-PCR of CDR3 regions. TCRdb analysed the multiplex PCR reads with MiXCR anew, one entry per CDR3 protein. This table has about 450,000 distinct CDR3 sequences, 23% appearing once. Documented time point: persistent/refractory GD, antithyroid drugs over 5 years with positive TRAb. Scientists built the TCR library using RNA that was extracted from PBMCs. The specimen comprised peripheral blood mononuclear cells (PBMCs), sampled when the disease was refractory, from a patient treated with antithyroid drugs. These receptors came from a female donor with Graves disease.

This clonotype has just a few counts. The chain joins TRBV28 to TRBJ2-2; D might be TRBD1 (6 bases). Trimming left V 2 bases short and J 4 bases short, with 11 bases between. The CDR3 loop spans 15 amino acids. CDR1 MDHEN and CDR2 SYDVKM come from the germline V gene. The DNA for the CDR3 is TGTGCCAGCAGTTTAACAGGGTGGGGCACCGGGGAGCTGTTTTTT. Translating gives CASSLTGWGTGELFF.

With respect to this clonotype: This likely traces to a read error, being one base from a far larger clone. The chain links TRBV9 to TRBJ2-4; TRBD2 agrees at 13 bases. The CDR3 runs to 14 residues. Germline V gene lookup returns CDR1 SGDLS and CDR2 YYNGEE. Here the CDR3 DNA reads TGTGCCAGCAGCCCAGACACTAGCGGGAGGGGGGAGTTCTTC. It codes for CASSPDTSGRGEFF.

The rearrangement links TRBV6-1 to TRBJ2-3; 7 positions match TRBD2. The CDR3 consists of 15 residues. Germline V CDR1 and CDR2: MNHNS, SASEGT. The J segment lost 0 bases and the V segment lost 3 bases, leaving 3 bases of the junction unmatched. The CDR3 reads CASSDEAGSTDTQYF. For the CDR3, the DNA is TGTGCCAGCAGTGACGAAGCGGGAAGCACAGATACGCAGTATTTT.

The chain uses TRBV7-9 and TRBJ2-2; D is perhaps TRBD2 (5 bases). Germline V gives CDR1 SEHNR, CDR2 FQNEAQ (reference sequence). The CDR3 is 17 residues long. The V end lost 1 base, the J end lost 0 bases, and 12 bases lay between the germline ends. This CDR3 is CASSLESERSNTGELFF. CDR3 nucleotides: TGTGCCAGCAGCTTAGAATCCGAGCGGTCGAACACCGGGGAGCTGTTTTTT.

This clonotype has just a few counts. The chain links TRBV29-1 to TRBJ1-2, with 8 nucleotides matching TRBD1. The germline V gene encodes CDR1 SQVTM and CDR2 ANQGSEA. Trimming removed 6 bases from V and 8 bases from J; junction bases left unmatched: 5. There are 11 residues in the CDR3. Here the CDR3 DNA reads TGCAGCGTCGGACAGGGAGAGGGCTACACCTTC. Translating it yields CSVGQGEGYTF.

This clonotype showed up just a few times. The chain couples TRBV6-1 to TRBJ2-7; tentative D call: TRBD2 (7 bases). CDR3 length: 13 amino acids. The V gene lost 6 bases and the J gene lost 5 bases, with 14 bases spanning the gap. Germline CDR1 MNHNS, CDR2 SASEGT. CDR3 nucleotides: TGTGCCAGCAGGGGGGTCGGGGGGCACGAGCAGTACTTC. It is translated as CASRGVGGHEQYF.

CDR3 bases: TGCAGTGCATACAGGGGGCAACAAGAGACCCAGTACTTC. Amino acid sequence: CSAYRGQQETQYF. The gene calls are TRBV20-1 and TRBJ2-5, with TRBD1 identical over 9 bases. Germline CDR1 reads DFQATT; CDR2 reads SNEGSKA (reference sequence). The CDR3 consists of 13 residues. J lost 2 bases, V lost 6 bases, and 4 bases had no gene match.

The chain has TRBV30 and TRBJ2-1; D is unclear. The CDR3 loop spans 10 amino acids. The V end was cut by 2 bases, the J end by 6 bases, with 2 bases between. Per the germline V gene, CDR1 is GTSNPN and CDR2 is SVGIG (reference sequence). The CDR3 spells CAWSFNEQFF. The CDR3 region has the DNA TGTGCCTGGAGTTTCAATGAGCAGTTCTTC.

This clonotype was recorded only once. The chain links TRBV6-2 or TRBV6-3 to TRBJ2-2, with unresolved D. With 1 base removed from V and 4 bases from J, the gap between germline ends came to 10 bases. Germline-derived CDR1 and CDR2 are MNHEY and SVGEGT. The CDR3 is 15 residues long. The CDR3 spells CASSYWEQLTGELFF. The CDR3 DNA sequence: TGTGCCAGCAGTTACTGGGAACAGCTCACCGGGGAGCTGTTTTTT.

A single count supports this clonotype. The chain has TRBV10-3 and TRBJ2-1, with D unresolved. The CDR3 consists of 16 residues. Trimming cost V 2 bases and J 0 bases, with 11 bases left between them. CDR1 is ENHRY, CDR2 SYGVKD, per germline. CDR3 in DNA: TGTGCCATCAGTGAGGCTGGTAGGTCCTCCTACAATGAGCAGTTCTTC. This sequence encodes CAISEAGRSSYNEQFF.

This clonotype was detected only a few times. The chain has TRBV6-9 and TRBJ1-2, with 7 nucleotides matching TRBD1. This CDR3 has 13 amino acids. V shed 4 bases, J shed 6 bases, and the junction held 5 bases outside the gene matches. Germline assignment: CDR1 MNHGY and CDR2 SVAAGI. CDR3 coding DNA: TGTGCCAGCAGTTTACAGGGGTTCGATGGCTACACCTTC. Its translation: CASSLQGFDGYTF.

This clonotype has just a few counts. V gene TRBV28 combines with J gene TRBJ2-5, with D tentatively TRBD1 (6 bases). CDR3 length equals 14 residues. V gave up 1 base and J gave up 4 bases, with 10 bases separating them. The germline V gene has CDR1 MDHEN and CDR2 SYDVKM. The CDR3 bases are TGTGCCAGCAGTTTATACAGAGGGGGAGAGACCCAGTACTTC. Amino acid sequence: CASSLYRGGETQYF.

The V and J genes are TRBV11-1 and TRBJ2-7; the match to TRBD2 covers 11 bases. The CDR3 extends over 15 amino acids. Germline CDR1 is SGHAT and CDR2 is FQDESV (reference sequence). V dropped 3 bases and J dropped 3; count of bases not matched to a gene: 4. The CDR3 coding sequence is TGTGCCAGCAGCTTGACTAGCGGGATGAACTACGAGCAGTACTTC. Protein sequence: CASSLTSGMNYEQYF.

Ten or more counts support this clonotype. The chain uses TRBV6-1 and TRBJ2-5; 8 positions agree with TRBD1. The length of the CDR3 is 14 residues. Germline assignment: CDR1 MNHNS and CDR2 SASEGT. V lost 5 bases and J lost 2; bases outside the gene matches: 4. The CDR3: CASSRQGPQETQYF. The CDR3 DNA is TGTGCCAGCAGTCGACAGGGGCCACAAGAGACCCAGTACTTC.